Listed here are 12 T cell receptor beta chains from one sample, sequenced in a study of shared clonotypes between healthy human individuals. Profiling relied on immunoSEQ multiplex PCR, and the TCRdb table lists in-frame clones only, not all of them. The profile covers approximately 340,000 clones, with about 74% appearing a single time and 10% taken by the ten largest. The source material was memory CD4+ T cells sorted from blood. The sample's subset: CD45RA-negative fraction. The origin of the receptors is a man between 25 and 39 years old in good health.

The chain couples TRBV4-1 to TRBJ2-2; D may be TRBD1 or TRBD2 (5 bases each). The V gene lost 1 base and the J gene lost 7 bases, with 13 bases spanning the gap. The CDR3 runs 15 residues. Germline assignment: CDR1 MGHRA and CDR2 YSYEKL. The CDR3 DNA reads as TGCGCCAGCAGCCAAGTAACGGGGACGGGCGGGGAGCTGTTTTTT. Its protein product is CASSQVTGTGGELFF.

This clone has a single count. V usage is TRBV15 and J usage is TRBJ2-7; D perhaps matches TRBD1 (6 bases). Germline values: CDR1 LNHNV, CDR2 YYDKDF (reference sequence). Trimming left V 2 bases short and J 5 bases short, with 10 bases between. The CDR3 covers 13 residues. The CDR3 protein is CATSRIQGDEQYF. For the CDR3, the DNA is TGTGCCACCAGCAGAATACAGGGCGACGAGCAGTACTTC.

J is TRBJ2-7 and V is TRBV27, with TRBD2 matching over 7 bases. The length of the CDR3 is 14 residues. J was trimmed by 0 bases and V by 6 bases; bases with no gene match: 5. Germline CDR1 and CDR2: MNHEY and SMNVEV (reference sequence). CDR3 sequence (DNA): TGTGCCAGCAGCCCCCGCGGGAGCTCCTACGAGCAGTACTTC. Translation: CASSPRGSSYEQYF.

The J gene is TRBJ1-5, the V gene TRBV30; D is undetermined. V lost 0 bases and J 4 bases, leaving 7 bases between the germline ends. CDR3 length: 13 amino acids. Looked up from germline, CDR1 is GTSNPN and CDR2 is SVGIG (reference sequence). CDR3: CAWSVSTNQPQHF. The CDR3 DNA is TGTGCCTGGAGTGTGAGCACAAATCAGCCCCAGCATTTT.

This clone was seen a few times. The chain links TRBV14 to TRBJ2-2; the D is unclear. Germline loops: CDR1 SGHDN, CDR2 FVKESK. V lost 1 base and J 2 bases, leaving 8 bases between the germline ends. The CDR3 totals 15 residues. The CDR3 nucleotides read TGTGCCAGCAGCCAAGGGTGGCCCAACACCGGGGAGCTGTTTTTT. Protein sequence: CASSQGWPNTGELFF.

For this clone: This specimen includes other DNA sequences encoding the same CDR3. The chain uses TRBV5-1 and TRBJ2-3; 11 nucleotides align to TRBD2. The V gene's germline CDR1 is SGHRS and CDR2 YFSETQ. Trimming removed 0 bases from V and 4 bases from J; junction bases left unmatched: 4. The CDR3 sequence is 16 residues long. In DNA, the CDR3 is TGCGCCAGCAGCTTGGGACTAGCGGGATCCGCAGATACGCAGTATTTT. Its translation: CASSLGLAGSADTQYF.

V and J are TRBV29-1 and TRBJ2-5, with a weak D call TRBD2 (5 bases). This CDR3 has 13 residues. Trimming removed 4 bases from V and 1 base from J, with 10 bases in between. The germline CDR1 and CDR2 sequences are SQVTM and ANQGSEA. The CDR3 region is CSVGETGQETQYF. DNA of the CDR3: TGCAGCGTTGGGGAGACCGGCCAAGAGACCCAGTACTTC.

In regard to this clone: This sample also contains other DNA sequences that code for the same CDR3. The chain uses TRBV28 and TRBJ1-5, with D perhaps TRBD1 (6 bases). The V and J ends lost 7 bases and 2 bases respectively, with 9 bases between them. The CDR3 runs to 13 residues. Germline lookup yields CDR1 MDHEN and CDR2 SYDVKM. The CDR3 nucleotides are TGTGCCAGCATCCGACAGGGCAATCAGCCCCAGCATTTT. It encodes CASIRQGNQPQHF.

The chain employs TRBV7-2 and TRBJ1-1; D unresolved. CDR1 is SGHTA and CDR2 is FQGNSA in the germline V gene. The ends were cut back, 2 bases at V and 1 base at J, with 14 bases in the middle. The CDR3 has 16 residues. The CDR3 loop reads CASSLRFGEKNTEAFF. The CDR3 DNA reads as TGTGCCAGCAGCTTAAGGTTTGGGGAGAAGAACACTGAAGCTTTCTTT.

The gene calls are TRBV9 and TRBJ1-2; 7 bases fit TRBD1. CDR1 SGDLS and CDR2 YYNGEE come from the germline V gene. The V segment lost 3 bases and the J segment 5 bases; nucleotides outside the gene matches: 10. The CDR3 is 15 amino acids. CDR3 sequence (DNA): TGTGCCAGCAGCGGTGACAGGGTTGAGTGGTATGGCTACACCTTC. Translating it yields CASSGDRVEWYGYTF.

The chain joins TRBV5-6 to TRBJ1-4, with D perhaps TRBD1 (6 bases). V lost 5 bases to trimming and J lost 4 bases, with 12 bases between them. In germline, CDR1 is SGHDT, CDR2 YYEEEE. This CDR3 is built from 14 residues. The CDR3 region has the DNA TGTGCCAGCAGACTTCAGGGGTATAATGAAAAACTGTTTTTT. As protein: CASRLQGYNEKLFF.

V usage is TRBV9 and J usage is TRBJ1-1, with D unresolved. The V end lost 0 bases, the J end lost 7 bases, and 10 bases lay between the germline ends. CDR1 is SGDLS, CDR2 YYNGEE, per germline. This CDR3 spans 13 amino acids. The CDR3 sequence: CASSVAVRGEAFF. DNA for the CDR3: TGTGCCAGCAGCGTAGCGGTCCGGGGTGAAGCTTTCTTT.